Below are 8 T cell receptor beta chains sequenced from a single sample in a study of T cell responses to AZD1222 COVID-19 vaccine. The data were produced by immunoSEQ multiplex PCR, yet TCRdb's version contains in-frame clones alone and is incomplete. The table lists roughly 84,000 clones, roughly 87% of them singletons, with roughly 1.6% in the top ten. The material was peripheral blood, obtained on day 0 of AZD1222 vaccination. These receptors came from an adult in good health.

The chain employs TRBV6-5 and TRBJ1-2, with TRBD1 identical over 11 bases. The CDR3 totals 15 residues. The V gene's germline CDR1 is MNHEY and CDR2 SVGAGI. The V and J ends lost 7 bases and 3 bases, in that order; junction bases with no gene match: 7. For the CDR3, the DNA is TGTGCCAGCAATTGGGACAGGGGGTATTACTATGGCTACACCTTC. Translating gives CASNWDRGYYYGYTF.

This chain connects TRBV7-9 to TRBJ1-5; D is uncertain. This CDR3 is built from 14 residues. The germline CDR1 and CDR2 sequences are SEHNR and FQNEAQ (reference sequence). Trimming took 8 bases from V and 1 from J, leaving 12 bases between them. CDR3 sequence reads: CASQESDSNQPQHF. DNA for the CDR3: TGTGCCAGCCAAGAGTCGGACAGCAATCAGCCCCAGCATTTT.

The V call is TRBV27, the J call TRBJ2-3; 8 bases are a match to TRBD2. The germline CDR1 and CDR2 sequences are MNHEY and SMNVEV (reference sequence). J lost 4 bases, V lost 3 bases, and 9 bases had no gene match. This CDR3 region has 16 residues. Written as DNA, the CDR3 is TGTGCCAGCAGTTTCTCGGGGGTCGGGGGGGCAGATACGCAGTATTTT. This translates into CASSFSGVGGADTQYF.

The chain is built from TRBV7-2 and TRBJ2-7; 8 bases line up with TRBD2. The CDR3 covers 15 residues. Germline CDR1 SGHTA, CDR2 FQGNSA. V lost 2 bases, J lost 0 bases, and 3 bases stayed unmatched. CDR3 DNA sequence: TGTGCCAGCAGCTTAACGGGAGGGCTCTCCTACGAGCAGTACTTC. As protein: CASSLTGGLSYEQYF.

The CDR3 region is CASTPRGTGGRTGYTF. The CDR3 bases are TGTGCCAGCACCCCTCGTGGGACAGGGGGCCGAACGGGCTACACCTTC. This sequence joins TRBV27 and TRBJ1-2; 12 bases are a match to TRBD1. This CDR3 is 16 amino acids long. Looked up from germline, CDR1 is MNHEY and CDR2 is SMNVEV (reference sequence). V was pared by 7 bases and J by 8 bases, with 14 bases of the junction left unmatched.

CDR3 in DNA: TGCAGCGGGGCGGCGGGGAACTACGAGCAGTACTTC. Translating it yields CSGAAGNYEQYF. This chain links TRBV29-1 with TRBJ2-7; tentative D call: TRBD2 (6 bases). Trimming left V 7 bases short and J 3 bases short, with 13 bases between. The CDR3 is made up of 12 amino acids. From germline, CDR1 is SQVTM and CDR2 ANQGSEA.

This chain joins TRBV7-9 and TRBJ2-1; 9 nucleotides line up with TRBD1. CDR3 length: 16 residues. Germline values: CDR1 SEHNR, CDR2 FQNEAQ (reference sequence). V lost 5 bases and J lost 1; bases outside the gene matches: 6. The CDR3 protein is CASSTRDRVSYNEQFF. The DNA for the CDR3 is TGTGCCAGCAGCACAAGGGACAGGGTATCCTACAATGAGCAGTTCTTC.

The chain has TRBV18 and TRBJ1-1; D unclear. Trimming removed 0 bases at V and 1 base at J, with 9 bases between. The CDR3 runs to 15 residues. The germline V gene has CDR1 KGHSH and CDR2 LQKENI. CDR3: CASSPPSAANTEAFF. DNA of the CDR3: TGTGCCAGCTCACCACCCTCGGCAGCGAACACTGAAGCTTTCTTT.